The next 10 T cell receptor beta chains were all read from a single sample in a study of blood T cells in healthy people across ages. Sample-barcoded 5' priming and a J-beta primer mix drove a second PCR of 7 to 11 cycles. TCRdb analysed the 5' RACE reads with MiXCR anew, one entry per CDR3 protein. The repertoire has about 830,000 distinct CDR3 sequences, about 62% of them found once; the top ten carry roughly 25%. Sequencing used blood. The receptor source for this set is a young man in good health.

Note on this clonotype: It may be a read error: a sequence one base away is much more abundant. The CDR3 here is CAIGQGVSGANVLNF. The CDR3, as DNA: TGTGCCATCGGACAGGGGGTCTCCGGGGCCAACGTCCTGAATTTC. The chain uses TRBV10-3 and TRBJ2-6; 10 bases are shared with TRBD1. Per the germline V gene, CDR1 is ENHRY and CDR2 is SYGVKD. The CDR3 is 15 residues long.

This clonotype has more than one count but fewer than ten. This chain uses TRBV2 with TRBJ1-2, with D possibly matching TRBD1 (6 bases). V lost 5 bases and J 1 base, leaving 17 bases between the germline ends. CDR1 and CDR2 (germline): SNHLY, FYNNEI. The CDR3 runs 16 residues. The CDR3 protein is CASSPKRAGDNYGYTF. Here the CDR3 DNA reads TGTGCCAGCAGTCCCAAGAGGGCAGGGGATAACTATGGCTACACCTTC.

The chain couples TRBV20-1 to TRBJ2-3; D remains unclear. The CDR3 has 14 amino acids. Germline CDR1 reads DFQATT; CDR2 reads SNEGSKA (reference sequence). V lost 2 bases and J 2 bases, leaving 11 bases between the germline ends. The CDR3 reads CSARPAENTDTQYF. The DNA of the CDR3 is TGCAGTGCTAGACCCGCGGAAAACACAGATACGCAGTATTTT.

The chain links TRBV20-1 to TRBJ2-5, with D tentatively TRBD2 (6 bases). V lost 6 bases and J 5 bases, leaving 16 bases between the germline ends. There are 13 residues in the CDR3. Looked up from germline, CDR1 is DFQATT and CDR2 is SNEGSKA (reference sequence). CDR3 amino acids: CSAPGGAPETQYF. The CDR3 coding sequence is TGCAGTGCGCCCGGCGGGGCACCGGAGACCCAGTACTTC.

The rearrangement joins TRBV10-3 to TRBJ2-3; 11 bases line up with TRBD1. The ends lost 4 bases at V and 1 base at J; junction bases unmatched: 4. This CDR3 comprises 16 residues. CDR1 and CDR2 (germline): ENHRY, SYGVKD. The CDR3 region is CAISGDRGRGTDTQYF. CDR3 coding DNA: TGTGCCATCAGTGGGGACAGGGGGAGAGGCACAGATACGCAGTATTTT.

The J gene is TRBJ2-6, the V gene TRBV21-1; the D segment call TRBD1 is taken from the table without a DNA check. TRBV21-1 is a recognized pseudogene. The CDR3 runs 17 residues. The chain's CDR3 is CASSVRDRESGANVLTF. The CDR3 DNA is TGTGCCAGCAGCGTCCGGGACAGGGAATCTGGGGCCAACGTCCTGACTTTC.

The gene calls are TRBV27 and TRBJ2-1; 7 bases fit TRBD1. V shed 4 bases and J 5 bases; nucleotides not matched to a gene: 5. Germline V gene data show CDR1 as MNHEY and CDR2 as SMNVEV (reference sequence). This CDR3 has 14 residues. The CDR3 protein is CASSSIGGHNEQFF. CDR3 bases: TGTGCCAGCAGTTCCATAGGGGGCCACAATGAGCAGTTCTTC.

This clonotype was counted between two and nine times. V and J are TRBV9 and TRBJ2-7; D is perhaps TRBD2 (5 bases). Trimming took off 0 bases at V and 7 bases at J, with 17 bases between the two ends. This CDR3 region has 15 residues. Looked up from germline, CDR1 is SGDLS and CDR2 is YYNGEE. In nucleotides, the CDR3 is TGTGCCAGCAGCGTAGGAGCTCTCGGAGGACGGGAGCAGTACTTC. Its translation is CASSVGALGGREQYF.

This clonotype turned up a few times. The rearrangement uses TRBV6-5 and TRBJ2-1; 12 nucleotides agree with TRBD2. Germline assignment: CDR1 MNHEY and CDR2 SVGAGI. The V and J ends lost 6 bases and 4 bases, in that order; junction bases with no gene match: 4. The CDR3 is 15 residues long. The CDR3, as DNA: TGTGCCAGCAGATCCACTAGCGGGGGGTACAATGAGCAGTTCTTC. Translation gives CASRSTSGGYNEQFF.

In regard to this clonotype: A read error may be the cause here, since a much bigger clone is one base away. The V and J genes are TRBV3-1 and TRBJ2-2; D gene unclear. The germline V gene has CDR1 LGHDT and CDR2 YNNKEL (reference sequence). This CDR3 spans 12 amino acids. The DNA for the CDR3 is TGTGCCAGCAGCCCGAACACCGTGGAGCTGTTTTTT. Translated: CASSPNTVELFF.